The 32 T cell receptor beta chains below all came from one sample that was sequenced in a study of blood T cell repertoires in COVID-19. Only in-frame clones appear in the TCRdb table, and some are missing; sequencing was by immunoSEQ multiplex PCR. The data hold a few hundred thousand clones, with approximately 92% observed a single time. The specimen was peripheral blood. The receptors were sampled from a woman in her thirties or forties who had recovered from COVID-19.

The chain employs TRBV15 and TRBJ1-4; no definite D call. With 0 bases removed from V and 7 bases from J, the gap between germline ends came to 12 bases. The CDR3 has 15 amino acids. CDR1 and CDR2 from the germline V gene are LNHNV and YYDKDF (reference sequence). The CDR3 reads CATSREPLRSEKLFF. In DNA, the CDR3 is TGTGCCACCAGCAGAGAACCCTTGAGGAGTGAAAAACTGTTTTTT.

CDR3 sequence (DNA): TGTGCCAGCAGTTTACGTACTAGCGGGGGGCCTCAGTACTTC. This encodes CASSLRTSGGPQYF. The J gene is TRBJ2-7, the V gene TRBV27, with 12 bases fitting TRBD2. Looked up from germline, CDR1 is MNHEY and CDR2 is SMNVEV (reference sequence). Losses at the gene ends were 2 bases for V and 10 bases for J; bases not matched to a gene: 6. CDR3 length: 14 residues.

V gene TRBV5-4 combines with J gene TRBJ2-2; TRBD1 might be the D (6 bases). The CDR3 runs 15 residues. V was clipped by 2 bases and J by 7 bases, with 15 bases between them. Germline-derived CDR1 and CDR2 are SGHNT and YYREEE (reference sequence). CDR3 sequence (DNA): TGTGCCAGCAGCTTAGGGGCGGCAGGGGACGGGGAGCTGTTTTTT. Protein sequence: CASSLGAAGDGELFF.

This clone was recorded at least ten times. V and J are TRBV5-1 and TRBJ2-2; a weak D match, TRBD1 (6 bases). CDR3 size: 15 residues. The germline V and J ends were trimmed by 0 bases and 4 bases, with 10 bases remaining between them. Germline-derived CDR1 and CDR2 are SGHRS and YFSETQ. CDR3 loop: CASSLAPGVTGELFF. Written as DNA, the CDR3 is TGCGCCAGCAGCTTGGCACCAGGGGTCACCGGGGAGCTGTTTTTT.

This clone is a singleton in its sample. The genes are TRBV10-3 and TRBJ2-3, with D possibly being TRBD2 (5 bases). V gave up 4 bases and J gave up 0 bases, with 14 bases separating them. Germline assignment: CDR1 ENHRY and CDR2 SYGVKD. The CDR3 has 16 residues. CDR3 sequence reads: CAISGRTSTSTDTQYF. The CDR3 coding sequence is TGTGCCATCAGTGGTCGGACTTCTACTAGCACAGATACGCAGTATTTT.

The J gene is TRBJ2-2, the V gene TRBV5-8, with a possible D match to TRBD2 (6 bases). Germline CDR1 SGHTS, CDR2 YDEGEE. CDR3 length: 17 amino acids. V gave up 0 bases and J gave up 0 bases, with 12 bases separating them. DNA for the CDR3: TGTGCCAGCAGCTTGGTGCCGGAGGGAACGAACACCGGGGAGCTGTTTTTT. This gives the protein CASSLVPEGTNTGELFF.

The chain uses TRBV5-4 and TRBJ2-1; D possibly corresponds to TRBD1 (6 bases). The ends were cut back, 2 bases at V and 4 bases at J, with 10 bases in the middle. Per germline, CDR1 SGHNT and CDR2 YYREEE (reference sequence). This CDR3 spans 14 amino acids. The DNA for the CDR3 is TGTGCCAGCAGCTTACCGGGACAATACAATGAGCAGTTCTTC. Translating gives CASSLPGQYNEQFF.

This chain connects TRBV27 to TRBJ2-5; D call uncertain. V shed 6 bases and J shed 0 bases, with 8 bases lying between them. Germline V gene sequence: CDR1 MNHEY, CDR2 SMNVEV (reference sequence). The CDR3 sequence is 13 residues long. CDR3 loop: CASSARYQETQYF. DNA for the CDR3: TGTGCCAGCAGCGCCAGGTACCAAGAGACCCAGTACTTC.

The CDR3 DNA is TGTGCCAGCTCACCAAATCTCCACAGCCGAAACAAAGAGACCCAGTACTTC. The encoded protein is CASSPNLHSRNKETQYF. This sequence joins TRBV18 and TRBJ2-5; D not resolved. The CDR3 is made up of 17 amino acids. CDR1 is KGHSH and CDR2 is LQKENI in the germline V gene. Trimming removed 2 bases at V and 3 bases at J, with 19 bases between.

The chain links TRBV5-1 to TRBJ2-1; D unresolved. The CDR3 spans 12 residues. V shed 1 base and J shed 5 bases, with 4 bases lying between them. Germline V lookup: CDR1 SGHRS, CDR2 YFSETQ. The CDR3 coding sequence is TGCGCCAGCAGCTTGCAGAACAATGAGCAGTTCTTC. Its protein product is CASSLQNNEQFF.

The genes are TRBV29-1 and TRBJ1-2; 7 bases map to TRBD1. Trimming removed 1 base from V and 5 bases from J; junction bases left unmatched: 13. Germline V gene lookup returns CDR1 SQVTM and CDR2 ANQGSEA. The CDR3 sequence is 16 residues long. The CDR3 DNA sequence: TGCAGCGTTGAAGGAGTCACCGGGACAGACGCTTATGGCTACACCTTC. The encoded protein is CSVEGVTGTDAYGYTF.

The rearrangement uses TRBV5-1 and TRBJ2-5; TRBD2 might be the D (6 bases). The CDR3 spans 14 residues. Trimming took off 0 bases at V and 4 bases at J, with 10 bases between the two ends. Per the germline V gene, CDR1 is SGHRS and CDR2 is YFSETQ. DNA of the CDR3: TGCGCCAGCAGCTTGGTCCCTAGCGCAGAGACCCAGTACTTC. Its protein is CASSLVPSAETQYF.

This chain connects TRBV7-9 to TRBJ2-3, with 10 positions matching TRBD2. CDR3 size: 15 residues. Germline-derived CDR1 and CDR2 are SEHNR and FQNEAQ (reference sequence). After removal of 5 bases from V and 1 base from J, the junction contained 3 bases not matched to a gene. CDR3 bases: TGTGCCAGCAGCGGTAGCGGGGGGCGCACAGATACGCAGTATTTT. Protein sequence: CASSGSGGRTDTQYF.

J is TRBJ1-1 and V is TRBV27; the match to TRBD1 covers 9 bases. The CDR3 consists of 16 residues. The junction had 8 bases not matched to a gene; V was cut back by 3 bases and J by 3 bases. Germline V CDR1 and CDR2: MNHEY, SMNVEV (reference sequence). CDR3 sequence (DNA): TGTGCCAGCAGTTTTCTCGGGACAGGGATTGACACTGAAGCTTTCTTT. This gives the protein CASSFLGTGIDTEAFF.

V usage is TRBV6-4 and J usage is TRBJ2-1; 9 positions agree with TRBD2. J gave up 5 bases and V 0 bases, and 2 bases lay outside the gene matches. Germline assignment: CDR1 MRHNA and CDR2 SNTAGT. This CDR3 has 15 amino acids. The CDR3 DNA reads TGTGCCAGCAGTGACTCGGCTAGCGGGAACAATGAGCAGTTCTTC. Encoded protein: CASSDSASGNNEQFF.

V and J are TRBV6-1 and TRBJ2-1; the match to TRBD2 covers 8 bases. The CDR3 contains 16 residues. The germline gives CDR1 MNHNS, CDR2 SASEGT. The V segment lost 1 base and the J segment 1 base; nucleotides outside the gene matches: 3. CDR3 sequence: CASSEGSSGSYNEQFF. CDR3 coding DNA: TGTGCCAGCAGTGAAGGATCTAGCGGGTCCTACAATGAGCAGTTCTTC.

This CDR3 is CASSPTGIMKQFF. CDR3 bases: TGTGCCAGCAGTCCCACAGGGATCATGAAGCAGTTCTTC. The chain uses TRBV6-2 or TRBV6-3 and TRBJ2-1; D perhaps matches TRBD1 (6 bases). Trimming took 5 bases from V and 11 from J, leaving 16 bases between them. The CDR3 spans 13 residues. Germline V gene lookup returns CDR1 MNHEY and CDR2 SVGEGT.

On this clone: The sample has other DNA sequences that encode this CDR3 too. The chain employs TRBV2 and TRBJ1-1; 7 bases fit TRBD1. From germline, CDR1 is SNHLY and CDR2 FYNNEI. V dropped 4 bases and J dropped 1; count of bases not matched to a gene: 0. The CDR3 sequence is 13 residues long. CDR3 amino acids: CASSGQGNTEAFF. The CDR3, as DNA: TGTGCCAGCAGTGGACAGGGGAACACTGAAGCTTTCTTT.

The table lists this clone with a count of one. J is TRBJ2-7 and V is TRBV11-3, with 8 bases that match TRBD1. In germline, CDR1 is SGHNT, CDR2 YENEEA. V lost 5 bases, J lost 2 bases, and 2 bases stayed unmatched. CDR3 size: 13 residues. The CDR3 loop is CASSRTGTYEQYV. In DNA form, the CDR3 reads TGTGCCAGCAGCAGGACAGGGACCTACGAGCAGTACGTC.

V usage is TRBV28 and J usage is TRBJ2-2, with a possible D match to TRBD2 (5 bases). The length of the CDR3 is 13 residues. The germline V and J ends were trimmed by 0 bases and 7 bases, with 6 bases remaining between them. Germline CDR1 reads MDHEN; CDR2 reads SYDVKM. Written as DNA, the CDR3 is TGTGCCAGCAGTTTATGGAGGGTCGGGGAGCTGTTTTTT. Protein: CASSLWRVGELFF.

The J gene is TRBJ1-1, the V gene TRBV2; possible D gene TRBD1, 6 bases. The CDR3 has 12 amino acids. Germline lookup yields CDR1 SNHLY and CDR2 FYNNEI. Trimming stripped 7 bases from V and 8 bases from J, with 14 bases between. The CDR3 loop reads CASKGQNLEAFF. In DNA form, the CDR3 reads TGTGCCAGCAAAGGACAGAACTTAGAAGCTTTCTTT.

The CDR3 sequence: CASAKGLDSTDTQYF. The CDR3 DNA follows: TGTGCTAGTGCCAAGGGACTAGACTCTACAGATACGCAGTATTTT. The chain joins TRBV12-5 to TRBJ2-3, with 8 bases that match TRBD2. V dropped 7 bases and J dropped 3; count of bases not matched to a gene: 9. The length of the CDR3 is 15 residues. Looked up from germline, CDR1 is LGHNT and CDR2 is FRNRAP.

The chain carries TRBV19 and TRBJ2-1, with unresolved D. V shed 5 bases and J shed 9 bases, with 14 bases lying between them. Per germline, CDR1 LNHDA and CDR2 SQIVND (reference sequence). CDR3 size: 13 residues. CDR3 DNA: TGTGCCAGTAGTCGGCTGACCTCGGGTGAGCAGTTCTTC. Amino acid sequence: CASSRLTSGEQFF.

V and J are TRBV12-3 or TRBV12-4 and TRBJ2-1, with D unresolved. V lost 4 bases and J 9 bases, leaving 10 bases between the germline ends. The CDR3 sequence is 12 residues long. CDR3 nucleotide sequence: TGTGCCAGCAGTTATTTAGTTCCTGAGCAGTTCTTC. Amino acids: CASSYLVPEQFF.

This clone came up once. This rearrangement joins TRBV3-1 (or the pseudogene TRBV3-2) to TRBJ2-5, with a weak D call TRBD2 (5 bases). The CDR3 is 14 residues long. V gave up 5 bases and J gave up 5 bases, with 15 bases separating them. The germline V gene encodes CDR1 LGHDT and CDR2 YNNKEL (reference sequence). The DNA for the CDR3 is TGTGCCAGCAGCGCCTGGGGAGCTACTGAGACCCAGTACTTC. Its protein is CASSAWGATETQYF.

The V call is TRBV3-1 (or the pseudogene TRBV3-2), the J call TRBJ2-2, with D maybe TRBD1 (6 bases). Per the germline V gene, CDR1 is LGHDT and CDR2 is YNNKEL (reference sequence). V lost 3 bases and J 3 bases, leaving 8 bases between the germline ends. The CDR3 contains 14 residues. CDR3 region: CASSQAGDTGELFF. DNA of the CDR3: TGTGCCAGCAGCCAGGCAGGGGACACCGGGGAGCTGTTTTTT.

V gene TRBV19 combines with J gene TRBJ2-3; weak D call: TRBD2 (6 bases). V was shortened by 0 bases and J by 4 bases, with 14 bases between the two germline ends. CDR1 is LNHDA, CDR2 SQIVND, per germline (reference sequence). The CDR3 is 16 amino acids. CDR3 nucleotide sequence: TGTGCCAGTAGTATAGATGGCATGGTAGCGGCAGATACGCAGTATTTT. Encoded protein: CASSIDGMVAADTQYF.

The rearrangement joins TRBV11-2 to TRBJ2-3; the D is unclear. Looked up from germline, CDR1 is SGHAT and CDR2 is FQNNGV. The CDR3 totals 14 residues. V was trimmed by 5 bases and J by 4 bases, leaving 13 bases between them. This chain's CDR3 is CASSASLRADTQYF. The CDR3 DNA is TGTGCCAGCAGCGCGAGTCTACGAGCAGATACGCAGTATTTT. Combining the CDR3 with reference TRBV11-2 and TRBJ2-3 gives the whole variable domain EAGVAQSPRYKIIEKRQSVAFWCNPISGHATLYWYQQILGQGPKLLIQFQNNGVVDDSQLPKDRFSAERLKGVDSTLKIQPAKLEDSAVYLCASSASLRADTQYFGPGTRLTVL.

This clone has just a few counts. The rearrangement joins TRBV5-1 to TRBJ2-1; D possibly corresponds to TRBD1 (7 bases). Germline assignment: CDR1 SGHRS and CDR2 YFSETQ. This CDR3 region has 12 residues. The V end was cut by 7 bases, the J end by 9 bases, with 14 bases between. CDR3 loop: CASGYQGGEQFF. CDR3 bases: TGCGCCAGCGGATACCAGGGGGGTGAGCAGTTCTTC.

The chain uses TRBV3-1 (or the pseudogene TRBV3-2) and TRBJ1-1; 9 bases align to TRBD1. V was clipped by 2 bases and J by 3 bases; unmatched bases: 1. Looked up from germline, CDR1 is LGHDT and CDR2 is YNNKEL (reference sequence). CDR3 size: 14 residues. CDR3 bases: TGTGCCAGCAGCCAACGGGACAGGGACACTGAAGCTTTCTTT. Translated: CASSQRDRDTEAFF.

The chain uses TRBV24-1 and TRBJ2-1, with a weak D call TRBD1 (6 bases). CDR3 size: 16 residues. Trimming pared 1 base from V and 0 bases from J, leaving 9 bases between. Germline assignment: CDR1 KGHDR and CDR2 SFDVKD. DNA for the CDR3: TGTGCCACCAGTGATTTCAGGGGTAGCTCCTACAATGAGCAGTTCTTC. Residues: CATSDFRGSSYNEQFF.

With respect to this clone: This sample includes further DNA sequences coding for the same CDR3. The chain combines TRBV3-1 (or the pseudogene TRBV3-2) with TRBJ2-7; D perhaps matches TRBD1 (5 bases). Trimming removed 1 base at V and 6 bases at J, with 7 bases between. This CDR3 region has 12 residues. Germline values: CDR1 LGHDT, CDR2 YNNKEL (reference sequence). This CDR3 reads CASSQVRGEQYF. In DNA form, the CDR3 reads TGTGCCAGCAGCCAAGTTAGGGGCGAGCAGTACTTC.